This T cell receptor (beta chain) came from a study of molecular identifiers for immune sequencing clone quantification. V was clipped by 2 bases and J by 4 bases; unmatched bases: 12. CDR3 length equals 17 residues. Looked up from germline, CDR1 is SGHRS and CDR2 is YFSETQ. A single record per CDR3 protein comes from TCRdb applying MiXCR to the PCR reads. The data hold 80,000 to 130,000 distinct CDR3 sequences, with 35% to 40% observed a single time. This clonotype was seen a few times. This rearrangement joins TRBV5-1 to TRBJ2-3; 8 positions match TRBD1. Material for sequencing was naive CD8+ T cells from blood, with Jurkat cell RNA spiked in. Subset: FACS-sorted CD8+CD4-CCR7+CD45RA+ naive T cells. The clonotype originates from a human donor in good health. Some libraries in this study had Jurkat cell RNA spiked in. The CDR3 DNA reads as TGCGCCAGCAGCTTTCGGTTACGACAGGGGCGGCCAGATACGCAGTATTTT. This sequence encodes CASSFRLRQGRPDTQYF.